The present TCR beta chain was sequenced within a study of regulatory T cells in long-lasting Graves disease. This clonotype was seen only a few times. What it binds is unknown. Findings of the study overall: The sample size was small, and this may have reduced accuracy. Thyroid tissue was not studied; only peripheral blood was. Favored gene segments in persistent disease were TRBV28, TRBJ1-2 and TRBJ2-5.

Time point meaning: persistent/refractory GD, antithyroid drugs over 5 years with positive TRAb. The authors made the TCR library using RNA they extracted from PBMCs. Germline assignment: CDR1 SGHDT and CDR2 YYEEEE. CDR3 length: 14 residues. Trimming left V 2 bases short and J 3 bases short, with 12 bases between. Through Arm-PCR of CDR3 regions and iRepertoire HTBI primers, TCR beta libraries were built. TCRdb reprocessed the multiplex PCR reads with MiXCR, giving one entry per CDR3 protein. This sample has roughly 300,000 distinct CDR3 sequences, with about 20% found just once. The source material was peripheral blood mononuclear cells (PBMCs), sampled when the disease was refractory, from a patient treated with antithyroid drugs. The source is a female donor with Graves disease. The chain links TRBV5-6 to TRBJ2-7, with unresolved D. CDR3 nucleotides: TGTGCCAGCAGCTTAGTCCAGAGCCGCTACGAGCAGTACTTC. Its protein is CASSLVQSRYEQYF.